One sample yielded the 29 T cell receptor beta chains listed below, sequenced in a study of technical replicates of blood from a few donors. Some clones are missing from TCRdb's copy, which holds only in-frame ones; the method was immunoSEQ multiplex PCR. The sample has around 81,000 clones, roughly four fifths seen once. Sequenced sample: PBMCs. These TCRs come from a human donor in good health. Some clones in this sample may be carry-over from other donors' samples.

The chain recombines TRBV27 with TRBJ1-5; TRBD1 might be the D (5 bases). Germline V CDR1 and CDR2: MNHEY, SMNVEV (reference sequence). The CDR3 is 14 residues long. Trimming shortened V by 2 bases and J by 4 bases, and 9 bases separated the two germline ends. CDR3: CASSLGGTNQPQHF. CDR3 DNA sequence: TGTGCCAGCAGTTTAGGGGGGACTAATCAGCCCCAGCATTTT.

This clone has only a few counts. This sequence joins TRBV5-1 and TRBJ1-1; 7 positions match TRBD1. Germline V gives CDR1 SGHRS, CDR2 YFSETQ. J was trimmed by 4 bases and V by 6 bases; bases with no gene match: 9. CDR3 length: 14 amino acids. CDR3 protein: CASTTPTGTTEAFF. For the CDR3, the DNA is TGCGCCAGCACCACCCCGACAGGGACCACTGAAGCTTTCTTT.

J is TRBJ2-7 and V is TRBV7-9, with D perhaps TRBD1 (5 bases). The germline V gene encodes CDR1 SEHNR and CDR2 FQNEAQ (reference sequence). Trimming stripped 6 bases from V and 5 bases from J, with 14 bases between. The CDR3 spans 13 residues. CDR3 residues: CASSLGQGHEQYF. The CDR3 DNA sequence: TGTGCCAGCAGTCTGGGGCAGGGCCACGAGCAGTACTTC.

Note on this clone: One end of the junction varies from germline; a read error may be responsible. J is TRBJ2-7 and V is TRBV29-1, with TRBD1 matching over 10 bases. The germline V gene has CDR1 SQVTM and CDR2 ANQGSEA. This CDR3 is built from 13 residues. CDR3 nucleotides: TGCAGCGTAGAAGCCGGGACAGGGGACGAGCAGTACTTC. Translation: CSVEAGTGDEQYF.

This chain uses TRBV4-1 with TRBJ1-1; a weak D match, TRBD1 (6 bases). Looked up from germline, CDR1 is MGHRA and CDR2 is YSYEKL. The CDR3 sequence is 15 residues long. Deletions cut 6 bases from V and 3 bases from J, with 17 bases between. The CDR3: CASRLQQGPYTEAFF. In nucleotides, the CDR3 is TGCGCCAGCAGGTTACAGCAGGGGCCGTACACTGAAGCTTTCTTT.

This chain links TRBV30 with TRBJ1-1; no definite D call. Germline CDR1 is GTSNPN and CDR2 is SVGIG (reference sequence). The CDR3 extends over 12 amino acids. The V end lost 1 base, the J end lost 5 bases, and 8 bases lay between the germline ends. Written as DNA, the CDR3 is TGTGCCTGGAGTGCCGGGAGGACTGAAGCTTTCTTT. Its translation: CAWSAGRTEAFF.

The chain uses TRBV6-6 and TRBJ1-2, with a tentative D call TRBD1 (6 bases). This CDR3 is 14 amino acids long. Germline loops: CDR1 MNHNY, CDR2 SVGAGI (reference sequence). V was clipped by 6 bases and J by 2 bases, with 13 bases between them. The CDR3, as DNA: TGTGCCAGCAGACAGCTAGACAGGAACTATGGCTACACCTTC. Its translation is CASRQLDRNYGYTF.

The V gene is TRBV4-1, the J gene TRBJ1-2, with 7 bases lining up with TRBD1. The germline gives CDR1 MGHRA, CDR2 YSYEKL. The CDR3 consists of 16 residues. Trimming removed 1 base from V and 4 bases from J; junction bases left unmatched: 9. CDR3 sequence reads: CASSQGGGDRIYGYTF. DNA for the CDR3: TGCGCCAGCAGCCAAGGAGGAGGGGACAGAATCTATGGCTACACCTTC.

The genes are TRBV7-2 and TRBJ2-2; TRBD1 might be the D (7 bases). The CDR3 loop spans 16 amino acids. CDR1 SGHTA and CDR2 FQGNSA come from the germline V gene. Trimming removed 3 bases from V and 0 bases from J, with 11 bases in between. Here the CDR3 reads CASSLQGGSNTGELFF. The CDR3 DNA reads as TGTGCCAGCAGCTTGCAGGGGGGCTCGAACACCGGGGAGCTGTTTTTT. Combining the CDR3 with reference TRBV7-2 and TRBJ2-2 gives the whole variable domain GAGVSQSPSNKVTEKGKDVELRCDPISGHTALYWYRQSLGQGLEFLIYFQGNSAPDKSGLPSDRFSAERTGGSVSTLTIQRTQQEDSAVYLCASSLQGGSNTGELFFGEGSRLTVL.

The genes are TRBV11-2 and TRBJ2-1; D is possibly TRBD2 (5 bases). V shed 5 bases and J shed 5 bases, with 16 bases lying between them. CDR1 is SGHAT and CDR2 is FQNNGV in the germline V gene. The CDR3 is 15 amino acids. For the CDR3, the DNA is TGTGCCAGCAGCACCCGAATAGTCGGGAACAATGAGCAGTTCTTC. Protein sequence: CASSTRIVGNNEQFF.

The rearrangement links TRBV4-1 to TRBJ1-5; maybe TRBD1 (6 bases). V lost 0 bases to trimming and J lost 9 bases, with 15 bases between them. The V gene's germline CDR1 is MGHRA and CDR2 YSYEKL. The CDR3 has 15 residues. The CDR3 nucleotides read TGCGCCAGCAGCCAAGATCGGGGGGCGGGCCGGCCCCAGCATTTT. It is translated as CASSQDRGAGRPQHF.

V is TRBV18 and J is TRBJ2-2; weak D call: TRBD1 (6 bases). The CDR3 has 17 amino acids. The V gene lost 3 bases and the J gene lost 4 bases, with 18 bases spanning the gap. The germline V gene encodes CDR1 KGHSH and CDR2 LQKENI. Here the CDR3 reads CASSPWPTLQGTGELFF. CDR3 bases: TGTGCCAGCTCACCTTGGCCGACCCTACAGGGCACCGGGGAGCTGTTTTTT.

V is TRBV30 and J is TRBJ1-5, with D possibly being TRBD1 (5 bases). Germline V gives CDR1 GTSNPN, CDR2 SVGIG (reference sequence). Between the trimmed V and J ends, which lost 6 bases and 5 bases, there was a span of 14 bases. This CDR3 has 13 residues. The CDR3 coding sequence is TGTGCCTGTTGGCGGGGGTATTATCAGCCCCAGCATTTT. It is translated as CACWRGYYQPQHF.

The chain uses TRBV6-1 and TRBJ2-7; 7 bases line up with TRBD1. The CDR3 sequence is 12 residues long. Per the germline V gene, CDR1 is MNHNS and CDR2 is SASEGT. With V trimmed by 7 bases and J by 3 bases, 3 bases remained unmatched. The CDR3 bases are TGTGCCAGCAAGACAGGGAGCTACGAGCAGTACTTC. Its translation is CASKTGSYEQYF.

The chain joins TRBV29-1 to TRBJ1-2; D gene ambiguous. The V gene's germline CDR1 is SQVTM and CDR2 ANQGSEA. Trimming removed 0 bases at V and 6 bases at J, with 14 bases between. The CDR3 length is 14 residues. The CDR3 spells CSVEDRVTLDGYTF. Written as DNA, the CDR3 is TGCAGCGTTGAAGATCGGGTGACCTTAGATGGCTACACCTTC.

This clone was recorded a few times. The chain combines TRBV4-1 with TRBJ2-7, with 9 bases fitting TRBD2. J gave up 2 bases and V 0 bases, and 8 bases lay outside the gene matches. Germline-derived CDR1 and CDR2 are MGHRA and YSYEKL. This CDR3 is 17 amino acids long. The CDR3 DNA reads as TGCGCCAGCAGCCAAGATAGGAGTAGCGGGAGTCCCTACGAGCAGTACTTC. Translated: CASSQDRSSGSPYEQYF.

This clone is classed as large. The rearrangement uses TRBV2 and TRBJ2-1; unclear D gene. The V gene's germline CDR1 is SNHLY and CDR2 FYNNEI. V lost 7 bases and J lost 1, with 5 bases in between. The CDR3 extends over 12 amino acids. In nucleotides, the CDR3 is TGTGCCAGCACTCGGTCCTACAATGAGCAGTTCTTC. This translates into CASTRSYNEQFF. The full variable domain, its missing parts supplied by reference TRBV2 and TRBJ2-1, is EPEVTQTPSHQVTQMGQEVILRCVPISNHLYFYWYRQILGQKVEFLVSFYNNEISEKSEIFDDQFSVERPDGSNFTLKIRSTKLEDSAMYFCASTRSYNEQFFGPGTRLTVL.

V gene TRBV5-4 combines with J gene TRBJ1-4; D is unresolved. Germline CDR1 and CDR2: SGHNT and YYREEE (reference sequence). The V end was cut by 2 bases, the J end by 3 bases, with 8 bases between. The CDR3 loop spans 14 amino acids. The CDR3 DNA sequence: TGTGCCAGCAGCTTATGGGAGGCTAATGAAAAACTGTTTTTT. Translation: CASSLWEANEKLFF.

This clone came up many times. The gene calls are TRBV29-1 and TRBJ1-5; 9 positions match TRBD1. With V trimmed by 0 bases and J by 5 bases, 8 bases remained unmatched. CDR3 size: 16 residues. Germline CDR1 reads SQVTM; CDR2 reads ANQGSEA. CDR3 loop: CSVEDLPQGADQPQHF. The CDR3 DNA is TGCAGCGTTGAAGATCTCCCACAGGGGGCAGATCAGCCCCAGCATTTT.

The V and J genes are TRBV30 and TRBJ1-2, with TRBD1 as a possible D gene (6 bases). CDR1 and CDR2 from the germline V gene are GTSNPN and SVGIG (reference sequence). The germline V and J ends were trimmed by 0 bases and 7 bases, with 9 bases remaining between them. The CDR3 loop spans 12 amino acids. CDR3 in DNA: TGTGCCTGGAGTGTAGGGGGAGCTGGCTACACCTTC. The encoded protein is CAWSVGGAGYTF. The entire variable domain, with the rest obtained from reference TRBV30 and TRBJ1-2, is as follows: SQTIHQWPATLVQPVGSPLSLECTVEGTSNPNLYWYRQAAGRGLQLLFYSVGIGQISSEVPQNLSASRPQDRQFILSSKKLLLSDSGFYLCAWSVGGAGYTFGSGTRLTVV.

The genes are TRBV5-1 and TRBJ2-5; possible D gene TRBD1, 6 bases. The germline V and J ends were trimmed by 4 bases and 2 bases, with 27 bases remaining between them. Germline V gene sequence: CDR1 SGHRS, CDR2 YFSETQ. The CDR3 is 19 amino acids. As DNA, the CDR3 is TGCGCCAGCAGCCCGCATACGGGTTCAGGGGAAGCTCGTCAAGAGACCCAGTACTTC. It translates to CASSPHTGSGEARQETQYF.

The V gene is TRBV6-4, the J gene TRBJ1-1, with D unclear. Trimming pared 8 bases from V and 8 bases from J, leaving 12 bases between. This CDR3 region has 11 residues. Germline CDR1 is MRHNA and CDR2 is SNTAGT. Written as DNA, the CDR3 is TGTGCCAGCGGAGTCCAGAAAGAAGCTTTCTTT. Translated: CASGVQKEAFF.

The chain uses TRBV5-6 and TRBJ1-6; 7 nucleotides line up with TRBD1. Germline loops: CDR1 SGHDT, CDR2 YYEEEE. V shed 5 bases and J 7 bases; nucleotides not matched to a gene: 6. The CDR3 is 14 amino acids. The CDR3: CASSSDRSNSPLHF. The CDR3 coding sequence is TGTGCCAGCAGTTCGGACAGGTCCAATTCACCCCTCCACTTT.

The genes are TRBV5-1 and TRBJ2-3, with 8 bases fitting TRBD1. Germline V gene data show CDR1 as SGHRS and CDR2 as YFSETQ. The CDR3 covers 16 residues. The V segment lost 1 base and the J segment 4 bases; nucleotides outside the gene matches: 8. The CDR3 region is CASSLPGQGGPDTQYF. The CDR3 coding sequence is TGCGCCAGCAGCTTGCCCGGACAGGGCGGCCCAGATACGCAGTATTTT.

The chain recombines TRBV10-3 with TRBJ1-4; TRBD1 might be the D (6 bases). Trimming left V 5 bases short and J 7 bases short, with 11 bases between. The CDR3 covers 13 residues. Germline V gene data show CDR1 as ENHRY and CDR2 as SYGVKD. This CDR3 reads CAISSYRAEKLFF. For the CDR3, the DNA is TGTGCCATCAGTAGCTACAGGGCTGAAAAACTGTTTTTT.

This clone was observed a handful of times. The rearrangement uses TRBV11-1 and TRBJ2-1; 7 nucleotides align to TRBD2. Trimming at V came to 2 bases and at J to 2 bases, leaving 0 bases not matched to a gene. Germline lookup yields CDR1 SGHAT and CDR2 FQDESV (reference sequence). The CDR3 has 14 residues. The CDR3 loop reads CASSLLAAYNEQFF. The DNA of the CDR3 is TGTGCCAGCAGCTTACTAGCGGCCTACAATGAGCAGTTCTTC.

The genes are TRBV9 and TRBJ2-5; unclear D gene. Germline lookup yields CDR1 SGDLS and CDR2 YYNGEE. Trimming took off 0 bases at V and 6 bases at J, with 12 bases between the two ends. The CDR3 runs to 14 residues. This chain's CDR3 is CASSVGSQAQTQYF. CDR3 DNA: TGTGCCAGCAGCGTAGGAAGCCAGGCGCAGACCCAGTACTTC.

This chain links TRBV30 with TRBJ2-6; unclear D gene. Germline V CDR1 and CDR2: GTSNPN, SVGIG (reference sequence). The germline V and J ends were trimmed by 0 bases and 0 bases, with 15 bases remaining between them. The CDR3 extends over 18 amino acids. The CDR3 region has the DNA TGTGCCTGGAGTGTTATGCGGCAGACCCGCTCTGGGGCCAACGTCCTGACTTTC. Translation: CAWSVMRQTRSGANVLTF.

The chain joins TRBV7-9 to TRBJ2-1; TRBD2 matches at 11 bases. The CDR3 covers 17 residues. From germline, CDR1 is SEHNR and CDR2 FQNEAQ (reference sequence). V lost 5 bases, J lost 5 bases, and 11 bases stayed unmatched. CDR3 sequence: CASSPTPTSGGHNEQFF. The CDR3 coding sequence is TGTGCCAGCAGCCCGACCCCCACTAGCGGGGGACACAATGAGCAGTTCTTC.